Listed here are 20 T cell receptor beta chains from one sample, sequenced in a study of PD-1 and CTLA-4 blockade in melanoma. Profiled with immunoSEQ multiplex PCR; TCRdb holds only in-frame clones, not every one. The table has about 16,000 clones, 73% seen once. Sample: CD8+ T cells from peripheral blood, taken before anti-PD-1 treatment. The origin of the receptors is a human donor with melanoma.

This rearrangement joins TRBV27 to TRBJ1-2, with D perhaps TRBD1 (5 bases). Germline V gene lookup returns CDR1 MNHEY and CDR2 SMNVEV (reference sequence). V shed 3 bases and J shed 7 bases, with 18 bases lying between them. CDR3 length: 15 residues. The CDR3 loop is CASSFIPQGGSGYTF. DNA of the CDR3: TGTGCCAGCAGTTTCATTCCCCAGGGAGGATCTGGCTACACCTTC.

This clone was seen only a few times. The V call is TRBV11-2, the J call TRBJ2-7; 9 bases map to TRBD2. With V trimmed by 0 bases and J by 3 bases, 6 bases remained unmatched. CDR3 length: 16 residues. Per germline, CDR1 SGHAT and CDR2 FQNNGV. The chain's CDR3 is CASSLDPAGGNYEQYF. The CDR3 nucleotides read TGTGCCAGCAGCTTAGATCCAGCGGGAGGAAACTACGAGCAGTACTTC. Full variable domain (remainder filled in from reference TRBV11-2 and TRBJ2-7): EAGVAQSPRYKIIEKRQSVAFWCNPISGHATLYWYQQILGQGPKLLIQFQNNGVVDDSQLPKDRFSAERLKGVDSTLKIQPAKLEDSAVYLCASSLDPAGGNYEQYFGPGTRLTVT.

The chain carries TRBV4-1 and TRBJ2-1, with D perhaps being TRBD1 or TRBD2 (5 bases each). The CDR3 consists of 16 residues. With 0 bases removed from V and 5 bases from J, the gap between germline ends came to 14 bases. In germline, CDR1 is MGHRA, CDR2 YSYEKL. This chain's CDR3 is CASSQEGTPVNNEQFF. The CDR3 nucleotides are TGCGCCAGCAGCCAAGAGGGGACGCCCGTAAACAATGAGCAGTTCTTC.

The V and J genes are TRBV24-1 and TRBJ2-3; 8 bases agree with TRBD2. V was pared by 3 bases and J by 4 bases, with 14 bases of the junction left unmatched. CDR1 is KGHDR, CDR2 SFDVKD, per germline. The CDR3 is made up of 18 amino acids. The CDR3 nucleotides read TGTGCCACCAGTGATCCGCGACCCAGCGGGAGTGGTCCAGATACGCAGTATTTT. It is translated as CATSDPRPSGSGPDTQYF.

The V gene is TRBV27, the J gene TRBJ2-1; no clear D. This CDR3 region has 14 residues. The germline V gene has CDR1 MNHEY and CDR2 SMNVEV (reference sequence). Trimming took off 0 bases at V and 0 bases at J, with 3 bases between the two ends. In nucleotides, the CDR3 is TGTGCCAGCAGTTTATCGAACTCCTACAATGAGCAGTTCTTC. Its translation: CASSLSNSYNEQFF.

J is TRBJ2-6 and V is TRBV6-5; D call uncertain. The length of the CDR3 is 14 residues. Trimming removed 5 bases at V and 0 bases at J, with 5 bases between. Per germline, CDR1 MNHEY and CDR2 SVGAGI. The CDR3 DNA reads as TGTGCCAGCAGTCCGCTCTCTGGGGCCAACGTCCTGACTTTC. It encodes CASSPLSGANVLTF.

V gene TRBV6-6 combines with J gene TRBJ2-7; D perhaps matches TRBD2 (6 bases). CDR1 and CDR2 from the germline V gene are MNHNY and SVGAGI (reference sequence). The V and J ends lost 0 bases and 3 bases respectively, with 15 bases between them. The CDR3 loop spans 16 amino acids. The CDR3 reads CASSYSSTGLHYEQYF. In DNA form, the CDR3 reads TGTGCCAGCAGTTACTCGTCGACGGGACTCCACTACGAGCAGTACTTC.

The CDR3 loop reads CASSKAGTSYEQYF. As DNA, the CDR3 is TGTGCCAGCAGTAAGGCAGGTACCTCCTACGAGCAGTACTTC. J is TRBJ2-7 and V is TRBV6-5; no definite D call. With 5 bases removed from V and 0 bases from J, the gap between germline ends came to 11 bases. CDR1 and CDR2 from the germline V gene are MNHEY and SVGAGI. The length of the CDR3 is 14 residues.

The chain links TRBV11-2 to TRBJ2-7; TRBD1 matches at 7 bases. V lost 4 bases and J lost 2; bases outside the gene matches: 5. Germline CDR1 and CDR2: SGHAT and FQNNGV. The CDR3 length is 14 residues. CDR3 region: CASSWTGRPYEQYF. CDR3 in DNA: TGTGCCAGCAGCTGGACAGGTAGACCCTACGAGCAGTACTTC.

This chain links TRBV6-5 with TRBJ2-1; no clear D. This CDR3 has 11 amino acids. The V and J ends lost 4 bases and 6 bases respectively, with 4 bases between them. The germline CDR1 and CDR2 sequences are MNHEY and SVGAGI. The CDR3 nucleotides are TGTGCCAGCAGTTTTCTCAATGAGCAGTTCTTC. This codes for CASSFLNEQFF.

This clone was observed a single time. The chain's CDR3 is CATSRDWGYEQYF. DNA for the CDR3: TGTGCCACCAGCAGAGATTGGGGTTACGAGCAGTACTTC. The J gene is TRBJ2-7, the V gene TRBV15, with D uncertain. The CDR3 covers 13 residues. CDR1 is LNHNV and CDR2 is YYDKDF in the germline V gene (reference sequence). V shed 0 bases and J shed 4 bases, with 7 bases lying between them.

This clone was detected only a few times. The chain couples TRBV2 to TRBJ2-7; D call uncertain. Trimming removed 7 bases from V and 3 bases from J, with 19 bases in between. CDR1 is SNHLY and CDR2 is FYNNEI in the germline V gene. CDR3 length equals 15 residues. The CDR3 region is CASMSRAATYYEQYF. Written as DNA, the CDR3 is TGTGCCAGCATGAGCCGGGCAGCAACCTACTACGAGCAGTACTTC.

In DNA form, the CDR3 reads TGTGCCAGCAGCCTTCGAGGCCTGCGGTCCTACGAGCAGTACTTC. Amino acid sequence: CASSLRGLRSYEQYF. J is TRBJ2-7 and V is TRBV3-1 (or the pseudogene TRBV3-2); D call uncertain. Per germline, CDR1 LGHDT and CDR2 YNNKEL (reference sequence). The CDR3 totals 15 residues. Between the trimmed V and J ends, which lost 4 bases and 1 base, there was a span of 14 bases.

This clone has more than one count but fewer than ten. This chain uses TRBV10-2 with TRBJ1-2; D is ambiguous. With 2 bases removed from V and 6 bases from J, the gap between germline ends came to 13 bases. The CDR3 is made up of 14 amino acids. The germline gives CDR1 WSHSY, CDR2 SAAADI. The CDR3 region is CASSEVERRNGYTF. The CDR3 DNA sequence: TGCGCCAGCAGTGAGGTGGAGAGGAGGAATGGCTACACCTTC.

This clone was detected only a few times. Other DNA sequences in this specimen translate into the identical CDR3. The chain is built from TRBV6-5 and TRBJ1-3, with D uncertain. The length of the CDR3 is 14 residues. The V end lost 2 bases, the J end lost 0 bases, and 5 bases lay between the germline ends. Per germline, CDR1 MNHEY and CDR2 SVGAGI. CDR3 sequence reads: CASSYGRSGNTIYF. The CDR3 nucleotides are TGTGCCAGCAGTTACGGCCGCTCTGGAAACACCATATATTTT.

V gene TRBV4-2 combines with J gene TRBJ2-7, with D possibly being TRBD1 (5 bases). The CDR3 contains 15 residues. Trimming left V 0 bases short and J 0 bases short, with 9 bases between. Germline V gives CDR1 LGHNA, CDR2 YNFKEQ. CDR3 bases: TGTGCCAGCAGCCAAGAGGTAGACAGCTCCTACGAGCAGTACTTC. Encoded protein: CASSQEVDSSYEQYF.

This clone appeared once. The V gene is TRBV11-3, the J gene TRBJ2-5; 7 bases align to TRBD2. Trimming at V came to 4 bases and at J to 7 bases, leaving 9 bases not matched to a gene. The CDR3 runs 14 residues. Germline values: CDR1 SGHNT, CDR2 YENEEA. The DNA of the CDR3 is TGTGCCAGCAGCTCCTGGACTAGACTGGCGACCCAGTACTTC. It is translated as CASSSWTRLATQYF.

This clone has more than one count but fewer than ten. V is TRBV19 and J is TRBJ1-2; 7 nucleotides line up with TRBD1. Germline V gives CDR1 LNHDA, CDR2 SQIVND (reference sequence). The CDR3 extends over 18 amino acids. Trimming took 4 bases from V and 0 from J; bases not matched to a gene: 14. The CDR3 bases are TGTGCCAGTAGTAACGACAGGGCTCTTCCTATGACTAACTATGGCTACACCTTC. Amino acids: CASSNDRALPMTNYGYTF.

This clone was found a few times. CDR3 bases: TGTGCCAGCAGTTCCCTAGCGGGAGAAGAGACCCAGTACTTC. Its translation is CASSSLAGEETQYF. V gene TRBV28 combines with J gene TRBJ2-5; 10 bases align to TRBD2. The CDR3 is made up of 14 amino acids. Germline loops: CDR1 MDHEN, CDR2 SYDVKM. V dropped 4 bases and J dropped 3; count of bases not matched to a gene: 2.

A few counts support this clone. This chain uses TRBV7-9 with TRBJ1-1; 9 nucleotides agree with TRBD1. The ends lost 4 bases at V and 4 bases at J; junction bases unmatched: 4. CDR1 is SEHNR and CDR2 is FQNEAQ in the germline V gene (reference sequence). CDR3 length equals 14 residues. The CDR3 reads CASSSRDRVTEAFF. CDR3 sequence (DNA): TGTGCCAGCAGCTCTCGGGACAGGGTCACTGAAGCTTTCTTT.